These T cell receptor beta chains were read from a single sample in a study of early T cells in non-severe SARS-CoV-2 infection. TCRdb re-analysed the 5' RACE reads in MiXCR, keeping a single row per CDR3 protein. The data contain tens of thousands of distinct CDR3 sequences, roughly a tenth of them seen just once; the ten biggest clones take up approximately 5.9%. Sequenced input: whole blood. The receptor set was obtained from an adult who was a healthcare worker with PCR-confirmed SARS-CoV-2 infection or an uninfected control (not recorded which). The CDR3 runs from the conserved cysteine through the conserved F or W. A D gene is named only where the DNA matches it firmly. Rows may omit the clone size; those that give it use once, few, many or a size class.

j_call,d_call,clone_size,v_call,cdr3_aa,cdr3_nt
TRBJ1-5,TRBD1,-,TRBV12-3/TRBV12-4,CASSLGQGGQPQHF,TGTGCCAGCAGTTTAGGACAGGGCGGTCAGCCCCAGCATTTT
TRBJ2-7,TRBD1,few,TRBV20-1,CSASPGQGFHEQYF,TGCAGTGCTTCACCGGGACAGGGATTCCACGAGCAGTACTTC
TRBJ2-3,TRBD2,few,TRBV20-1,CSASWLADQAQYF,TGCAGTGCTAGTTGGCTAGCGGACCAGGCGCAGTATTTT
TRBJ2-7,TRBD2,-,TRBV15,CATSFSGPPYEQYF,TGTGCCACCAGCTTTAGCGGGCCACCTTACGAGCAGTACTTC
TRBJ2-7,TRBD1,many,TRBV20-1,CSADRGRSDEQYF,TGCAGTGCTGACAGGGGGCGATCGGACGAGCAGTACTTC
TRBJ2-5,-,few,TRBV2,CASSEAAGQRGTQYF,TGTGCCAGCAGTGAAGCGGCGGGTCAGAGGGGGACCCAGTACTTC
TRBJ2-5,-,few,TRBV7-9,CASSIQGTQETQYF,TGTGCCAGCAGCATCCAGGGGACCCAAGAGACCCAGTACTTC
TRBJ2-1,-,few,TRBV4-3,CASSQDDEQFF,TGCGCCAGCAGCCAAGACGATGAGCAGTTCTTC
TRBJ1-6,-,-,TRBV5-4,CASSFIDSPLHF,TGTGCCAGCAGCTTTATCGATTCACCCCTCCACTTT
TRBJ2-5,-,few,TRBV20-1,CSVFSAETQYF,TGCAGTGTTTTCAGTGCAGAGACCCAGTACTTC
TRBJ2-7,TRBD2,many,TRBV7-9,CASSLSSGGTSEQYF,TGTGCCAGCAGCTTGTCTAGCGGGGGGACCTCCGAGCAGTACTTC
TRBJ2-2,TRBD2,many,TRBV5-5,CASSSTSANTGELFF,TGTGCCAGCAGCTCGACTAGCGCGAACACCGGGGAGCTGTTTTTT
TRBJ2-3,-,-,TRBV29-1,CSVEGAVTDTQYF,TGCAGCGTTGAAGGGGCAGTCACAGATACGCAGTATTTT
TRBJ1-2,-,-,TRBV4-1,CASSQDLVDYNYGYTF,TGCGCCAGCAGCCAAGATCTCGTGGACTATAACTATGGCTACACCTTC
TRBJ1-1,-,few,TRBV3-1,CASSQAGQNTEAFF,TGTGCCAGCAGCCAAGCAGGGCAGAACACTGAAGCTTTCTTT
TRBJ1-5,-,many,TRBV20-1,CSARDYRANQPQHF,TGCAGTGCTAGAGATTACAGAGCCAATCAGCCCCAGCATTTT
TRBJ2-7,TRBD1,few,TRBV28,CASRSGGLQPYEQYF,TGTGCCAGCAGGTCAGGGGGCCTTCAACCCTACGAGCAGTACTTC
TRBJ1-2,-,many,TRBV28,CASRGNGYTF,TGTGCCAGCAGAGGTAATGGCTACACCTTC
TRBJ1-5,-,medium-sized,TRBV6-1,CASLIREEGNQPQHF,TGTGCCAGCTTAATTCGGGAGGAGGGCAATCAGCCCCAGCATTTT
TRBJ2-7,-,-,TRBV5-8,CASYQAGHASYEQYF,TGTGCCAGCTACCAGGCAGGTCATGCCTCCTACGAGCAGTACTTC
TRBJ2-3,-,few,TRBV24-1,CATSPSAASTDTQYF,TGTGCCACCAGCCCTTCAGCAGCTAGCACAGATACGCAGTATTTT
TRBJ1-5,-,few,TRBV12-3/TRBV12-4,CASRQTGRRSGPQHF,TGTGCCAGCAGGCAGACAGGCCGAAGAAGTGGGCCCCAGCATTTT